This is a list of T cell receptor beta chains from one sample in a study of blood T cells in healthy people across ages. TCRdb passed the 5' RACE reads through MiXCR, listing each CDR3 protein once. This sample has over 700,000 distinct CDR3 sequences, with about 55% found just once. The sample consisted of blood. All receptors derive from an elderly man in good health. CDR3s leave out the opening cysteine and the closing phenylalanine or tryptophan. Clone sizes are given selectively: once, few, many, or a class where the clone is expanded.

clone_size: NA
j_call: TRBJ2-3
v_call: TRBV6-6
cdr3_aa: ASSFLAGGTYTDTQY

clone_size: NA
j_call: TRBJ1-2
v_call: TRBV5-1
cdr3_aa: ASSRTGPPNYGYT

clone_size: medium-sized
j_call: TRBJ2-1
v_call: TRBV29-1
cdr3_aa: SVKTSGRAEQF

clone_size: many
j_call: TRBJ2-3
v_call: TRBV11-3
cdr3_aa: ASSAGVGTNTDTQY

clone_size: few
j_call: TRBJ1-2
v_call: TRBV4-1
cdr3_aa: ASSQPRQGAKANYGYT

clone_size: NA
j_call: TRBJ2-5
v_call: TRBV4-2
cdr3_aa: ASSQDGYTQETQY

clone_size: NA
j_call: TRBJ2-5
v_call: TRBV10-3
cdr3_aa: AISESEDRAKTQY

clone_size: few
j_call: TRBJ2-4
v_call: TRBV6-1
cdr3_aa: ASSVPTGGIQY

clone_size: NA
j_call: TRBJ1-1
v_call: TRBV20-1
cdr3_aa: SAVAVTEAF

clone_size: few
j_call: TRBJ1-1
v_call: TRBV5-1
cdr3_aa: ASSLGSRVSEAF

clone_size: NA
j_call: TRBJ1-4
v_call: TRBV20-1
cdr3_aa: SAADNEKLF

clone_size: NA
j_call: TRBJ2-7
v_call: TRBV4-1
cdr3_aa: ASSNQELSYEQY

clone_size: NA
j_call: TRBJ2-2
v_call: TRBV5-1
cdr3_aa: ASSGTSGLNTGELF

clone_size: NA
j_call: TRBJ2-2
v_call: TRBV6-5
cdr3_aa: ASRREIGELF

clone_size: NA
j_call: TRBJ1-2
v_call: TRBV12-3/TRBV12-4
cdr3_aa: ASSFGRRTHYGYT

clone_size: NA
j_call: TRBJ2-4
v_call: TRBV2
cdr3_aa: ASSVLAGGGVNEQY

clone_size: NA
j_call: TRBJ2-2
v_call: TRBV9
cdr3_aa: ASSVEVAGYTGELF

clone_size: few
j_call: TRBJ2-1
v_call: TRBV12-3/TRBV12-4
cdr3_aa: ASSFMAGSSYNEQF

clone_size: once
j_call: TRBJ1-5
v_call: TRBV7-9
cdr3_aa: ASSLSSLGGNQPQH

clone_size: NA
j_call: TRBJ2-1
v_call: TRBV18
cdr3_aa: ASSPPGKSKNEQF

clone_size: few
j_call: TRBJ2-7
v_call: TRBV7-9
cdr3_aa: ASILGNEQY

clone_size: NA
j_call: TRBJ2-1
v_call: TRBV7-2
cdr3_aa: ASSLEGQGISEQF

clone_size: NA
j_call: TRBJ2-7
v_call: TRBV15
cdr3_aa: ATSAGITYEQY

clone_size: NA
j_call: TRBJ2-7
v_call: TRBV11-2
cdr3_aa: ASSSPGSGGEQY

clone_size: NA
j_call: TRBJ2-4
v_call: TRBV5-1
cdr3_aa: ASSLPLAGGAQY

clone_size: NA
j_call: TRBJ1-5
v_call: TRBV12-5
cdr3_aa: ASGPAPGGNQPQH

clone_size: NA
j_call: TRBJ2-3
v_call: TRBV3-1
cdr3_aa: ASSRLAGTHTQY

clone_size: NA
j_call: TRBJ1-2
v_call: TRBV7-9
cdr3_aa: ASSLLTGYGYT

clone_size: few
j_call: NA
v_call: TRBV27
cdr3_aa: ASRQGGTDKAYEQY

clone_size: NA
j_call: TRBJ2-5
v_call: TRBV28
cdr3_aa: ANSLQLQETQY

clone_size: few
j_call: TRBJ1-1
v_call: TRBV21-1
cdr3_aa: ASSKDRPGGQPRGEAF

clone_size: NA
j_call: TRBJ2-1
v_call: TRBV5-1
cdr3_aa: ASSPRTRLLYKEQF

clone_size: NA
j_call: TRBJ2-7
v_call: TRBV3-1
cdr3_aa: ASSQEPAVIPHEQY

clone_size: NA
j_call: TRBJ1-6
v_call: TRBV18
cdr3_aa: ASSPPDRVAPLH